Presented here are 23 T cell receptor beta chains from one specimen sequenced in a study of CD8+CD57+ T cells in acquired aplastic anemia. Profiles of TCR beta VDJ and CDR3 were generated from a genomic DNA template. TCRdb independently ran MiXCR on the reads; one entry per CDR3 protein. This table holds around 190,000 distinct CDR3 sequences, 61% found once. Sequenced sample: sorted CD4+, CD8+, or CD8+CD57+ T cells (not recorded which) from PBMCs. These receptors all come from a human donor in good health.

This clonotype was seen a single time. The V call is TRBV20-1, the J call TRBJ2-7; no clear D gene. Germline CDR1 reads DFQATT; CDR2 reads SNEGSKA (reference sequence). The length of the CDR3 is 11 residues. With 1 base removed from V and 4 bases from J, the gap between germline ends came to 5 bases. CDR3 residues: CSARGIYEQYF. The CDR3 region has the DNA TGCAGTGCTAGAGGGATTTACGAGCAGTACTTC.

This clonotype was seen many times. J is TRBJ1-1 and V is TRBV11-2; 8 nucleotides agree with TRBD1. This CDR3 is 18 amino acids long. Per the germline V gene, CDR1 is SGHAT and CDR2 is FQNNGV. V lost 3 bases to trimming and J lost 0 bases; unmatched junction nucleotides: 12. The CDR3, as DNA: TGTGCCAGCAGCTTGCCCCCTCCCACAGGGGGGTTGAACACTGAAGCTTTCTTT. Translating it yields CASSLPPPTGGLNTEAFF.

The chain is built from TRBV20-1 and TRBJ2-1, with D possibly matching TRBD2 (6 bases). The V end was cut by 3 bases, the J end by 2 bases, with 11 bases between. CDR1 and CDR2 from the germline V gene are DFQATT and SNEGSKA (reference sequence). This CDR3 region has 14 residues. CDR3 bases: TGCAGTGCTAGCGGCGGGACCCCCTACAATGAGCAGTTCTTC. Translated: CSASGGTPYNEQFF.

At least ten counts were recorded for this clonotype. The rearrangement uses TRBV19 and TRBJ1-2; D is possibly TRBD1 (5 bases). The length of the CDR3 is 18 residues. Germline V gene lookup returns CDR1 LNHDA and CDR2 SQIVND (reference sequence). The ends were cut back, 3 bases at V and 2 bases at J, with 22 bases in the middle. The CDR3 here is CASSIVGTLGSLNYGYTF. CDR3 bases: TGTGCCAGTAGTATCGTAGGGACTCTCGGTAGCTTGAACTATGGCTACACCTTC.

Ten or more counts support this clonotype. V usage is TRBV7-6 and J usage is TRBJ1-5; D is unclear. CDR1 is SGHVS, CDR2 FNYEAQ, per germline. Trimming left V 4 bases short and J 4 bases short, with 11 bases between. The CDR3 consists of 14 residues. In DNA, the CDR3 is TGTGCCAGCAGCTCCCGCGGAGTTAATCAGCCCCAGCATTTT. The encoded protein is CASSSRGVNQPQHF.

The gene calls are TRBV25-1 and TRBJ1-5; unclear D gene. Germline V gives CDR1 MGHDK, CDR2 SYGVNS. CDR3 length: 14 amino acids. Trimming pared 3 bases from V and 6 bases from J, leaving 12 bases between. In nucleotides, the CDR3 is TGTGCCAGCAGTGACGCCTCCGTGAGTCAGCCCCAGCATTTT. Protein sequence: CASSDASVSQPQHF.

The chain couples TRBV10-3 to TRBJ1-6; D not certain. The germline V gene has CDR1 ENHRY and CDR2 SYGVKD. The CDR3 sequence is 12 residues long. The V end was cut by 3 bases, the J end by 13 bases, with 10 bases between. CDR3 sequence reads: CAISDTPIPLHF. CDR3 nucleotides: TGTGCCATCAGTGACACCCCCATCCCCCTCCACTTT.

This clonotype has a count of ten or more. V and J are TRBV7-9 and TRBJ2-5; 14 nucleotides match TRBD2. The CDR3 totals 16 residues. Germline CDR1 and CDR2: SEHNR and FQNEAQ (reference sequence). V was pared by 5 bases and J by 5 bases, with 7 bases of the junction left unmatched. CDR3 sequence (DNA): TGTGCCAGCAGCGAGGCGACTAGCGGGAGGGGGGAGACCCAGTACTTC. Protein: CASSEATSGRGETQYF.

This chain joins TRBV14 and TRBJ1-2, with D unclear. Germline loops: CDR1 SGHDN, CDR2 FVKESK. This CDR3 has 15 amino acids. The V end lost 5 bases, the J end lost 7 bases, and 20 bases lay between the germline ends. The CDR3 is CASSSIHGWGGGYTF. CDR3 sequence (DNA): TGTGCCAGCAGCTCTATTCACGGCTGGGGTGGTGGCTACACCTTC.

This clonotype has ten or more counts. The chain couples TRBV11-2 to TRBJ1-4; 8 nucleotides match TRBD1. The ends lost 2 bases at V and 8 bases at J; junction bases unmatched: 7. The CDR3 covers 15 residues. Germline CDR1 is SGHAT and CDR2 is FQNNGV. The CDR3 here is CASSLSRQGSEKLFF. CDR3 DNA: TGTGCCAGCAGCTTATCGAGACAGGGGAGCGAAAAACTGTTTTTT.

The sample holds many counts of this clonotype. The CDR3 loop is CASSQGVVYGYTF. In DNA, the CDR3 is TGTGCCAGCAGCCAAGGAGTGGTCTATGGCTACACCTTC. This chain joins TRBV14 and TRBJ1-2; D remains unclear. This CDR3 contains 13 residues. Deletions cut 1 base from V and 4 bases from J, with 7 bases between. CDR1 is SGHDN and CDR2 is FVKESK in the germline V gene.

This clonotype occurred a few times. The chain links TRBV24-1 to TRBJ1-6; D uncertain. Trimming stripped 4 bases from V and 3 bases from J, with 9 bases between. Germline assignment: CDR1 KGHDR and CDR2 SFDVKD. The CDR3 is 15 residues long. The CDR3: CATSDGGNYNSPLHF. CDR3 sequence (DNA): TGTGCCACCAGTGACGGTGGTAACTATAATTCACCCCTCCACTTT.

The chain is built from TRBV29-1 and TRBJ2-7; 12 bases line up with TRBD1. The J segment lost 4 bases and the V segment lost 4 bases, leaving 5 bases of the junction unmatched. The germline V gene encodes CDR1 SQVTM and CDR2 ANQGSEA. The CDR3 has 14 amino acids. CDR3 sequence: CSVVGDRGHYEQYF. The DNA of the CDR3 is TGCAGCGTTGTGGGGGACAGGGGGCATTACGAGCAGTACTTC.

The chain couples TRBV7-6 to TRBJ2-3; 7 bases are a match to TRBD2. Germline V lookup: CDR1 SGHVS, CDR2 FNYEAQ. With 2 bases clipped from V and 2 bases from J, the junction kept 7 bases outside the gene matches. CDR3 length equals 16 residues. The CDR3 nucleotides are TGTGCCAGCAGCTTATTGGCGGGGGAGATCACAGATACGCAGTATTTT. This translates into CASSLLAGEITDTQYF.

The rearrangement links TRBV9 to TRBJ2-2, with 7 bases fitting TRBD1. V lost 0 bases, J lost 4 bases, and 3 bases stayed unmatched. CDR3 length equals 15 residues. CDR1 and CDR2 (germline): SGDLS, YYNGEE. The CDR3 protein is CASSVATGATGELFF. The CDR3 coding sequence is TGTGCCAGCAGCGTAGCTACAGGGGCCACCGGGGAGCTGTTTTTT.

In its sample, this clonotype was seen many times. The rearrangement uses TRBV9 and TRBJ1-1; 12 bases fit TRBD1. The V and J ends lost 4 bases and 7 bases, in that order; junction bases with no gene match: 5. Per the germline V gene, CDR1 is SGDLS and CDR2 is YYNGEE. This CDR3 region has 14 residues. CDR3: CASSPGTGGFEAFF. Here the CDR3 DNA reads TGTGCCAGCAGCCCCGGGACAGGGGGCTTTGAAGCTTTCTTT. The full variable domain, rest sourced from reference TRBV9 and TRBJ1-1, is DSGVTQTPKHLITATGQRVTLRCSPRSGDLSVYWYQQSLDQGLQFLIQYYNGEERAKGNILERFSAQQFPDLHSELNLSSLELGDSALYFCASSPGTGGFEAFFGQGTRLTVV.

The sample holds a few counts of this clonotype. This could be a read error, since a much larger clone is one nucleotide away. V usage is TRBV7-9 and J usage is TRBJ1-4, with a weak D call TRBD1 (5 bases). CDR3 length: 16 residues. Germline V gene sequence: CDR1 SEHNR, CDR2 FQNEAQ (reference sequence). V lost 4 bases and J lost 7, with 19 bases in between. The CDR3 DNA follows: TGTGCCAGCAGCTCCCCGGAGTTAGTGGGGCGTGAAAAACTGTTTTTT. It codes for CASSSPELVGREKLFF.

Many counts were recorded for this clonotype. The gene calls are TRBV7-9 and TRBJ2-2, with D possibly being TRBD2 (6 bases). CDR1 is SEHNR, CDR2 FQNEAQ, per germline (reference sequence). The CDR3 totals 16 residues. Trimming pared 5 bases from V and 2 bases from J, leaving 15 bases between. CDR3 nucleotide sequence: TGTGCCAGCAGCCCAACCGTCGGGACTAACACCGGGGAGCTGTTTTTT. This translates into CASSPTVGTNTGELFF.

The chain combines TRBV11-3 with TRBJ2-7; 11 positions agree with TRBD2. The CDR3 runs 17 residues. Germline V gene lookup returns CDR1 SGHNT and CDR2 YENEEA. V was clipped by 5 bases and J by 3 bases; unmatched bases: 12. The CDR3 nucleotides are TGTGCCAGCAGCCCCCGACAACTAGCGGGAGATTTCTACGAGCAGTACTTC. Translation: CASSPRQLAGDFYEQYF.

This clonotype was recorded at least ten times. This chain uses TRBV19 with TRBJ1-4, with no clear D. The CDR3 is made up of 14 amino acids. From germline, CDR1 is LNHDA and CDR2 SQIVND (reference sequence). The V gene lost 1 base and the J gene lost 1 base, with 4 bases spanning the gap. The CDR3: CASSIGGTNEKLFF. CDR3 nucleotide sequence: TGTGCCAGTAGTATAGGGGGAACTAATGAAAAACTGTTTTTT. The variable domain in full, completed from reference TRBV19 and TRBJ1-4, reads DGGITQSPKYLFRKEGQNVTLSCEQNLNHDAMYWYRQDPGQGLRLIYYSQIVNDFQKGDIAEGYSVSREKKESFPLTVTSAQKNPTAFYLCASSIGGTNEKLFFGSGTQLSVL.

Only one count was recorded for this clonotype. Mismatch with germline at one junction end may stem from a read error. CDR3 sequence reads: CASGNSGNTIYF. CDR3 coding DNA: TGTGCCAGCGGCAACTCTGGGAACACCATATATTTT. This chain joins TRBV7-2 and TRBJ1-3; no clear D. Germline CDR1 is SGHTA and CDR2 is FQGNSA. The CDR3 extends over 12 amino acids.

V is TRBV7-9 and J is TRBJ2-1, with D maybe TRBD1 (5 bases). V shed 6 bases and J shed 5 bases, with 26 bases lying between them. There are 18 residues in the CDR3. The germline V gene encodes CDR1 SEHNR and CDR2 FQNEAQ (reference sequence). As DNA, the CDR3 is TGTGCCAGCAGTTTAACAGGACCCCTCTCCATCCAGGACAATGAGCAGTTCTTC. Encoded protein: CASSLTGPLSIQDNEQFF.

This clonotype was detected once. Here the CDR3 reads CATSESTNTGELFF. The CDR3 nucleotides are TGTGCCACCAGTGAATCAACAAACACCGGGGAGCTGTTTTTT. The chain combines TRBV24-1 with TRBJ2-2; D gene uncertain. V was cut by 4 bases and J by 2 bases, with 7 bases left in between. The CDR3 has 14 residues. Germline CDR1 KGHDR, CDR2 SFDVKD.